This record concerns one TCR beta chain sequence. Its antigen has not been determined. No base quality information exists; no much larger clone differs at one position. These data come from a study of T cell responses to AZD1222 COVID-19 vaccine (dated by TCRdb to about 2021). Turning to the overall study: Because spike-specific TCR depth and breadth did not differ between the two schedules, AZD1222 recipients who got a second dose at roughly 4 weeks were pooled with those who got a second dose at roughly 12 weeks. TCR sequencing covered 230 to 250 trial participants: around 210 given two doses of AZD1222 and some 25 given two doses of MenACWY control vaccine. Trial participants were enrolled by age into 18-55, 56-69 and 70-plus year subgroups, with roughly 150, 30 and 60 TCR-sequenced participants respectively. The research as a whole found: Spike-specific TCR breadth and depth rose significantly after two AZD1222 doses compared with day 0 and with MenACWY recipients. In the small 56-69-year group, the increase in depth fell short of significance, most likely because of low power. Participants were mostly white British and included more females than males, and it was suggested by the authors that clonal diversity may have been underestimated. Because no day 14 peak-response samples were available, the repertoires could be characterized only after the peak T cell response. Reportedly, close to half of the unique spike-specific TCRs recognized epitopes lying outside the regions that are mutated in the B.1.351 and B.1.1.7 variants. CD4 TCRs associated with the vaccine covered the entire spike protein, and the dominant responses were in regions 160-218 and 743-854. Conclusions about previously exposed vaccinees were limited because only six AZD1222 recipients were SARS-CoV-2 seropositive at baseline.

The CDR3 regions of human TCRbeta chains were analyzed by immunosequencing. The paper's data handling went like this. Repertoire TCRs were matched against a reference library of SARS-CoV-2-specific TCRs generated with the MIRA antigen-specificity platform. Breadth was defined as the fraction of unique TCRs that were SARS-CoV-2-associated, and depth was defined as the fraction of total T cells that were SARS-CoV-2-associated. Using the MIRA data, every spike-specific TCR was mapped to the spike region that the TCR reacted to and assigned to either a CD4 or a CD8 class. Log10-transformed breadth and depth values were compared by one-way ANOVA with Sidak's multiple comparisons tests. In TCRdb, the immuneACCESS table is reduced to in-frame sequences with V and J assigned. These tables do not hold every clone; where another copy was compared, an unresolved V gene accounts for under half, and the others remain unexplained. The DNA was the basis for D and trimming; V, J and clone size are from that table. Recorded for this sample are roughly 120,000 clones; 75% to 90% of them occurred a single time. The ten largest clonotypes hold roughly 5.2% of the sample.

The cysteine opens and the phenylalanine closes a CDR3 of 13 amino acids. Only the CDR3 DNA stays, 39 bases, in frame from base 1. The trim is 0 bases for V and 9 bases for J, with a gap of 8 bases between the germline ends. Taken from the germline V gene, the CDR1 and CDR2 loops are LGHNA and YSLEER. Interpreted using the paper, the time point label stands for: baseline before first vaccination. The vaccinee samples were drawn from two UK trials, COV001 and COV002, one of which was a single-blind randomized controlled phase 2/3 trial testing AZD1222 (ChAdOx1 nCoV-19) in healthy adults. For TCRbeta chain sequencing, PBMC samples were collected from trial participants at day 0 and at day 28 after the second dose.

The chain is assembled from TRBV4-3 and TRBJ2-2, with TRBD1 as a weak D call on 6 bases. This receptor was obtained from an adult in good health. Sequencing used peripheral blood, obtained on day 0 of AZD1222 vaccination. The sequenced DNA: TGCGCCAGCAGCCAAGACAGGGGTTGGGAGCTGTTTTTT. It translates to CASSQDRGWELFF.